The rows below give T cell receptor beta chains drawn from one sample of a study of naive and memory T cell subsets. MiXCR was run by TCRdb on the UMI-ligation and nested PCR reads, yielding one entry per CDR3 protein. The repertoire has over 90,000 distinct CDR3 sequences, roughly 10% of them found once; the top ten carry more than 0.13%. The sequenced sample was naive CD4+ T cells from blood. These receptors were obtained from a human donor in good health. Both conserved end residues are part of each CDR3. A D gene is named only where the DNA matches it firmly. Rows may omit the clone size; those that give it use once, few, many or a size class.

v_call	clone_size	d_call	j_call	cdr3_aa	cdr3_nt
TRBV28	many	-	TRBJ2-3	CASSPRGGGTDTQYF	TGTGCCAGCAGCCCCAGAGGTGGCGGCACAGATACGCAGTATTTT
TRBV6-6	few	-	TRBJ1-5	CASSYSMGGMGQPQHF	TGTGCCAGCAGTTACTCGATGGGGGGGATGGGTCAGCCCCAGCATTTT
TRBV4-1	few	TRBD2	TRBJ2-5	CASSQERTSGGAETQYF	TGCGCCAGCAGCCAAGAAAGGACCAGCGGGGGTGCTGAGACCCAGTACTTC
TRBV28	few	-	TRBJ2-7	CASRRAAGSYEQYF	TGTGCCAGCAGGCGGGCGGCGGGGTCGTACGAGCAGTACTTC
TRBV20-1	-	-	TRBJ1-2	CSARETAFGPRGYTF	TGCAGTGCTAGAGAGACAGCATTTGGTCCCCGTGGCTACACCTTC
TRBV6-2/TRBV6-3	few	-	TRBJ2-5	CASIDYLGRKTQYF	TGTGCCAGCATTGATTACCTTGGTCGCAAGACCCAGTACTTC
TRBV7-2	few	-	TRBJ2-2	CASSLGIHTGELFF	TGTGCCAGCAGCTTAGGGATCCATACCGGGGAGCTGTTTTTT
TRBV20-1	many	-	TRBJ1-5	CSARGRIEGPQHF	TGCAGTGCCCGCGGACGGATCGAAGGGCCCCAGCATTTT
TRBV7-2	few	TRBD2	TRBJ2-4	CASSLAGREGKNIQYF	TGTGCCAGCAGCTTAGCGGGAAGGGAGGGCAAAAACATTCAGTACTTC
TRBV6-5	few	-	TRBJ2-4	CASRGTGIRAKNIQYF	TGTGCCAGCAGAGGCACAGGGATTCGAGCCAAAAACATTCAGTACTTC
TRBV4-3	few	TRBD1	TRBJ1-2	CASSQEGTGHGYGYTF	TGCGCCAGCAGCCAAGAAGGGACAGGGCACGGCTATGGCTACACCTTC
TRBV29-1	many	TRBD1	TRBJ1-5	CSAKGTGRDQPQHF	TGCAGCGCCAAGGGGACAGGCCGGGATCAGCCCCAGCATTTT
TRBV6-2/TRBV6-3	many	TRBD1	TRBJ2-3	CATDKDRRTTDTQYF	TGTGCCACCGACAAGGACAGGCGGACCACAGATACGCAGTATTTT
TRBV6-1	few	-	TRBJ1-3	CASSQQGNSGNTIYF	TGTGCCAGCAGTCAGCAGGGTAACTCTGGAAACACCATATATTTT
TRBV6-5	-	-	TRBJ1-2	CAPPGREGYTF	TGTGCCCCCCCGGGACGTGAAGGCTACACCTTC
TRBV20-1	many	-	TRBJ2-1	CSTLRRAGEQFF	TGCAGTACCCTCCGGCGGGCGGGTGAGCAGTTCTTC
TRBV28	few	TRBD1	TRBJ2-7	CAVLSGQGTYEQYF	TGTGCCGTCCTTTCGGGACAGGGGACCTACGAGCAGTACTTC
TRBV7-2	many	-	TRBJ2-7	CASRTSPDSSNEQYF	TGTGCCAGCAGAACGTCACCCGACAGCTCTAACGAGCAGTACTTC
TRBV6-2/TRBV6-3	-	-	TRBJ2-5	CASSYSTLTGTQYF	TGTGCCAGCAGTTACTCAACACTGACGGGGACCCAGTACTTC
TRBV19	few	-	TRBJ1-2	CASSPQGQYGYTF	TGTGCCAGTAGTCCCCAGGGACAATATGGCTACACCTTC
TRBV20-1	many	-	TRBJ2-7	CSARDGPYEQYF	TGCAGTGCTAGAGACGGGCCCTACGAGCAGTACTTC
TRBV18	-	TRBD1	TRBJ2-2	CASSPRTGATTGELFF	TGTGCCAGCTCCCCACGGACAGGGGCAACAACCGGGGAGCTGTTTTTT
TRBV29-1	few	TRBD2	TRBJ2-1	CSAWTSASYNEQFF	TGCAGCGCCTGGACTAGCGCGTCCTACAATGAGCAGTTCTTC
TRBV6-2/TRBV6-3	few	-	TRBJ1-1	CATRKGHQNTEAFF	TGTGCCACACGAAAAGGACACCAGAACACTGAAGCTTTCTTT
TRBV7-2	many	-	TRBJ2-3	CASSLGPSTDTQYF	TGTGCCAGCAGCTTAGGTCCCAGCACAGATACGCAGTATTTT
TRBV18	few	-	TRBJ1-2	CASSPGLDNYGYTF	TGTGCCAGCTCACCGGGTCTGGACAACTATGGCTACACCTTC
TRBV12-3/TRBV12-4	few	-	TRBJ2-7	CASSPKEVPGFYEQYF	TGTGCCAGCAGCCCGAAGGAGGTCCCAGGGTTCTACGAGCAGTACTTC